The 12 T cell receptor beta chains listed next were all sequenced from one sample in a study of cytomegalovirus exposure and HLA in healthy donors. TCRdb's table, derived via immunoSEQ multiplex PCR, lists solely in-frame clones and lacks some. The table includes fewer than 400,000 clones, approximately 85% detected once. Input material: PBMCs. Every receptor here comes from a man younger than 45 in good health and CMV-seronegative.

V is TRBV27 and J is TRBJ2-1; 8 bases map to TRBD1. The J segment lost 1 base and the V segment lost 3 bases, leaving 2 bases of the junction unmatched. This CDR3 is built from 15 residues. CDR1 is MNHEY, CDR2 SMNVEV, per germline (reference sequence). Here the CDR3 reads CASSFDRGSYNEQFF. The CDR3 nucleotides are TGTGCCAGCAGTTTCGACAGGGGTTCCTACAATGAGCAGTTCTTC.

CDR3 amino acids: CASSLGQVYEQYF. CDR3 in DNA: TGTGCCAGCAGTCTCGGACAGGTTTACGAGCAGTACTTC. This chain links TRBV2 with TRBJ2-7; 7 bases fit TRBD1. V was pared by 5 bases and J by 4 bases, with 5 bases of the junction left unmatched. Looked up from germline, CDR1 is SNHLY and CDR2 is FYNNEI. The CDR3 is made up of 13 amino acids.

The chain recombines TRBV30 with TRBJ1-4, with 10 positions matching TRBD1. V lost 3 bases, J lost 7 bases, and 20 bases stayed unmatched. Germline V gene sequence: CDR1 GTSNPN, CDR2 SVGIG (reference sequence). The CDR3 extends over 19 amino acids. The CDR3 bases are TGTGCCTGGAGCGGAGATAATAAAAACGAGGACAGGGGGGGTGAAAAACTGTTTTTT. This gives the protein CAWSGDNKNEDRGGEKLFF.

The chain couples TRBV5-5 to TRBJ2-1; 11 positions match TRBD1. The germline gives CDR1 SGHKS, CDR2 YYEKEE (reference sequence). The CDR3 consists of 16 residues. The trim removed 6 bases at V and 8 bases at J, leaving 13 bases unmatched. CDR3 sequence reads: CASTLVLGQGVHEQFF. CDR3 DNA: TGTGCCAGCACCCTTGTCCTGGGACAGGGGGTACATGAGCAGTTCTTC.

The gene calls are TRBV9 and TRBJ2-7; D is possibly TRBD2 (5 bases). Trimming took off 0 bases at V and 5 bases at J, with 21 bases between the two ends. Germline assignment: CDR1 SGDLS and CDR2 YYNGEE. This CDR3 comprises 17 residues. As DNA, the CDR3 is TGTGCCAGCAGCGTAGCTCCGACGGCTAGAGGGCCGAACGAGCAGTACTTC. Its translation is CASSVAPTARGPNEQYF.

This chain uses TRBV5-1 with TRBJ1-1; D might be TRBD1 (5 bases). CDR1 and CDR2 from the germline V gene are SGHRS and YFSETQ. Deletions cut 0 bases from V and 7 bases from J, with 25 bases between. This CDR3 has 18 residues. The CDR3 region has the DNA TGCGCCAGCAGCTTGGCCGGAATTGTTGGTGCAGGAGGGGATGAAGCTTTCTTT. The encoded protein is CASSLAGIVGAGGDEAFF. The full variable domain, its missing parts supplied by reference TRBV5-1 and TRBJ1-1, is KAGVTQTPRYLIKTRGQQVTLSCSPISGHRSVSWYQQTPGQGLQFLFEYFSETQRNKGNFPGRFSGRQFSNSRSEMNVSTLELGDSALYLCASSLAGIVGAGGDEAFFGQGTRLTVV.

Only a few counts were recorded for this clone. The J gene is TRBJ2-5, the V gene TRBV18; D is ambiguous. The V end lost 3 bases, the J end lost 5 bases, and 10 bases lay between the germline ends. The germline gives CDR1 KGHSH, CDR2 LQKENI. This CDR3 contains 13 residues. The CDR3 DNA reads TGTGCCAGCTCACCCCAGCTGCGGGAGACCCAGTACTTC. This encodes CASSPQLRETQYF. Supplemented by reference TRBV18 and TRBJ2-5, the full variable domain reads NAGVMQNPRHLVRRRGQEARLRCSPMKGHSHVYWYRQLPEEGLKFMVYLQKENIIDESGMPKERFSAEFPKEGPSILRIQQVVRGDSAAYFCASSPQLRETQYFGPGTRLLVL.

As DNA, the CDR3 is TGTGCCAGTAGTATAGACCCCGGGGGCTCCTACGAGCAGTACTTC. Translation: CASSIDPGGSYEQYF. This chain links TRBV19 with TRBJ2-7, with D tentatively TRBD2 (6 bases). Trimming cost V 0 bases and J 0 bases, with 9 bases left between them. The CDR3 extends over 15 amino acids. The V gene's germline CDR1 is LNHDA and CDR2 SQIVND (reference sequence).

V is TRBV7-9 and J is TRBJ1-2; 7 bases match TRBD1. Per the germline V gene, CDR1 is SEHNR and CDR2 is FQNEAQ (reference sequence). The V gene end was trimmed by 4 bases and the J gene end by 5 bases; junction bases not matched to a gene: 7. The CDR3 is 14 residues long. CDR3 DNA sequence: TGTGCCAGCAGCTGGGGGACAGCCGATTATGGCTACACCTTC. Translating it yields CASSWGTADYGYTF.

The chain links TRBV5-6 to TRBJ2-4; possible D gene TRBD1, 5 bases. CDR1 is SGHDT, CDR2 YYEEEE, per germline. Trimming shortened V by 1 base and J by 0 bases, and 11 bases separated the two germline ends. The CDR3 length is 16 residues. As DNA, the CDR3 is TGTGCCAGCAGCTTGCAGGGTTACTCAGCCAAAAACATTCAGTACTTC. Translating gives CASSLQGYSAKNIQYF.

This clone came up once. V usage is TRBV5-6 and J usage is TRBJ2-7, with a weak D call TRBD1 (6 bases). This CDR3 spans 13 amino acids. Trimming took 5 bases from V and 0 from J, leaving 9 bases between them. Looked up from germline, CDR1 is SGHDT and CDR2 is YYEEEE. The CDR3 sequence: CASSWTVSYEQYF. Here the CDR3 DNA reads TGTGCCAGCAGTTGGACAGTCTCCTACGAGCAGTACTTC.

The V and J genes are TRBV19 and TRBJ2-1; TRBD2 matches at 8 bases. The CDR3 is made up of 15 amino acids. J was trimmed by 0 bases and V by 6 bases; bases with no gene match: 4. Germline CDR1 is LNHDA and CDR2 is SQIVND (reference sequence). The CDR3 is CASRSSGASYNEQFF. CDR3 coding DNA: TGTGCCAGTAGGAGTAGCGGGGCCTCCTACAATGAGCAGTTCTTC.